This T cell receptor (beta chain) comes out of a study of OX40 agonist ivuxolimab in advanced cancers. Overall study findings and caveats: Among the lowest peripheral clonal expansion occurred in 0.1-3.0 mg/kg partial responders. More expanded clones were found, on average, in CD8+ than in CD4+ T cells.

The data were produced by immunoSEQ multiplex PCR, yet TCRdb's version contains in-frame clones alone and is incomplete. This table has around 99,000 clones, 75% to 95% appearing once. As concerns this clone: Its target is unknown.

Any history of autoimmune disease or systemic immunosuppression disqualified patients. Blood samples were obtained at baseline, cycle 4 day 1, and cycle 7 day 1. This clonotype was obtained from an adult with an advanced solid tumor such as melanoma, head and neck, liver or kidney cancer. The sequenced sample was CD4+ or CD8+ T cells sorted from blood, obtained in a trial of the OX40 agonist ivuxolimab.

In nucleotides, the CDR3 is TGTGCCAGCAGGGGCAGACAGGACCTCTCCTACGAGCAGTACTTC. It translates to CASRGRQDLSYEQYF. The genes are TRBV11-2 and TRBJ2-7, with D perhaps TRBD1 (6 bases). The CDR3 has 15 residues. From germline, CDR1 is SGHAT and CDR2 FQNNGV. Between the trimmed V and J ends, which lost 6 bases and 0 bases, there was a span of 15 bases.